This T cell receptor (beta chain) derives from a study of blood T cell repertoires in COVID-19. Whole-study context: T cells, B-cell-depleted T cells, or PBMCs supplied cDNA or gDNA.

With 2 bases removed from V and 3 bases from J, the gap between germline ends came to 11 bases. The CDR3 length is 14 residues. CDR1 and CDR2 (germline): GTSNPN, SVGIG (reference sequence). The cohort comprised adults aged roughly 18 to 95 years residing in 20 to 30 US areas. Participants reported their clinical history, and cohort assignment relied on those reports. TCRdb keeps only in-frame clones here, not all; method: immunoSEQ multiplex PCR. In the table there are 290,000 or so clones, 90% of which are singletons. The sample was PBMCs or T cells enriched from blood (not recorded which). The chain recombines TRBV30 with TRBJ1-5; the D gene is possibly TRBD1 (5 bases). This receptor was identified in a woman aged 18-29 years with acute COVID-19. The CDR3 DNA reads TGTGCCTGGAGTCCATCAGGGTTCAATCAGCCCCAGCATTTT. This gives the protein CAWSPSGFNQPQHF.